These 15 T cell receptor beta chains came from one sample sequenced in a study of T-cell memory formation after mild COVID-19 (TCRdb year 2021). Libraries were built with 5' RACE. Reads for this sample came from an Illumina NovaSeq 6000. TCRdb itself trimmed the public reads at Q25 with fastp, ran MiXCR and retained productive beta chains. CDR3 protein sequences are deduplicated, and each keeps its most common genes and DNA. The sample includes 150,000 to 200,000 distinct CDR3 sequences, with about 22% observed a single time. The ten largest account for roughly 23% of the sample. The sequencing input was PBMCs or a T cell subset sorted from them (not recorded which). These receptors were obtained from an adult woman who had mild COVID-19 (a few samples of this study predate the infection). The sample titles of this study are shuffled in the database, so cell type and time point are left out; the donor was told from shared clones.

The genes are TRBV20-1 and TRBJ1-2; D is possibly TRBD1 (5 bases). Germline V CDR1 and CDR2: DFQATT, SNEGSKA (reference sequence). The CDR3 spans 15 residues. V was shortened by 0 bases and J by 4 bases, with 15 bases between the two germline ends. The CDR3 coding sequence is TGCAGTGCTAGAGATAGGTGGCAGGGAGGCTATGGCTACACCTTC. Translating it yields CSARDRWQGGYGYTF.

CDR3 region: CASSVAGRNEQFF. The CDR3 DNA reads TGTGCCAGCAGCGTAGCAGGCAGGAATGAGCAGTTCTTC. The chain couples TRBV9 to TRBJ2-1; D remains ambiguous. CDR3 length equals 13 residues. V was clipped by 0 bases and J by 7 bases, with 8 bases between them. The V gene's germline CDR1 is SGDLS and CDR2 YYNGEE. Complete variable domain (other parts from reference TRBV9 and TRBJ2-1): DSGVTQTPKHLITATGQRVTLRCSPRSGDLSVYWYQQSLDQGLQFLIQYYNGEERAKGNILERFSAQQFPDLHSELNLSSLELGDSALYFCASSVAGRNEQFFGPGTRLTVL.

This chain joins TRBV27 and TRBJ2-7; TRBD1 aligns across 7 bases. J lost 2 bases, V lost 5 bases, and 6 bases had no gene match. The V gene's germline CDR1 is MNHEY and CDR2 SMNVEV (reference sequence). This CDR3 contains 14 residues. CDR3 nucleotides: TGTGCCAGCAGTCCCCCCGACAGGGCCTACGAGCAGTACTTC. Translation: CASSPPDRAYEQYF.

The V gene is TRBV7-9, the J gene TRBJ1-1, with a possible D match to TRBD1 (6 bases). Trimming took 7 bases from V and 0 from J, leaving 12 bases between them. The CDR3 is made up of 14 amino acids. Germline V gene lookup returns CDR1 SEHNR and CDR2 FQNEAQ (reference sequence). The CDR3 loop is CASTLQGMNTEAFF. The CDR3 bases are TGTGCCAGCACCCTACAGGGCATGAACACTGAAGCTTTCTTT. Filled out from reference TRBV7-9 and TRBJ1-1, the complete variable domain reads DTGVSQNPRHKITKRGQNVTFRCDPISEHNRLYWYRQTLGQGPEFLTYFQNEAQLEKSRLLSDRFSAERPKGSFSTLEIQRTEQGDSAMYLCASTLQGMNTEAFFGQGTRLTVV.

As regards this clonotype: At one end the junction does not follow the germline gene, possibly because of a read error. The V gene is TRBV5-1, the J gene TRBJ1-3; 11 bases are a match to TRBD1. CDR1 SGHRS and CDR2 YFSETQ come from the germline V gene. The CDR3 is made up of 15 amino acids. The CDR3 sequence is CASSPDRGLGKTIYF. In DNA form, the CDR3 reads TGCGCCAGCAGCCCGGACAGGGGGCTTGGAAAAACCATATATTTT.

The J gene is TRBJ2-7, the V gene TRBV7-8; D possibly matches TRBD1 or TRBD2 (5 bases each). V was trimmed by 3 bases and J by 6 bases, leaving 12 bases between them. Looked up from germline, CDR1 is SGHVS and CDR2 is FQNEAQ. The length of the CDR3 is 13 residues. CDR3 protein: CASSLAGTGEQYF. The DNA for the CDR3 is TGTGCCAGCAGCTTGGCCGGGACCGGCGAGCAGTACTTC.

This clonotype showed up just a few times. Written as DNA, the CDR3 is TGTGCCAGCAGCCAGTCGGGGGGAGGGCCGAACATTCAGTACTTC. It is translated as CASSQSGGGPNIQYF. The gene calls are TRBV6-5 and TRBJ2-4; 7 nucleotides agree with TRBD2. Germline V lookup: CDR1 MNHEY, CDR2 SVGAGI. Losses at the gene ends were 6 bases for V and 7 bases for J; bases not matched to a gene: 12. CDR3 length equals 15 residues.

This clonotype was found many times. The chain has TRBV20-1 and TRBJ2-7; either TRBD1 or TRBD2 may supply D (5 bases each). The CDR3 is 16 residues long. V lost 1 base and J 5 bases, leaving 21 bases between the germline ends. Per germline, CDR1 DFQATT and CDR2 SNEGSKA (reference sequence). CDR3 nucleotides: TGCAGTGCTAGAGTCCCGTCGAGGGAAGGGGCGGACGAGCAGTACTTC. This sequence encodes CSARVPSREGADEQYF.

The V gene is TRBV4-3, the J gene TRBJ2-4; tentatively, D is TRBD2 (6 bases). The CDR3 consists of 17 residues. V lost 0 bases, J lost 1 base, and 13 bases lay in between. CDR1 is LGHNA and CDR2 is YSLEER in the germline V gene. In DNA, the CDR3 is TGCGCCAGCAGCCAAGATCGGACTATCGGGGCCAAAAACATTCAGTACTTC. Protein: CASSQDRTIGAKNIQYF.

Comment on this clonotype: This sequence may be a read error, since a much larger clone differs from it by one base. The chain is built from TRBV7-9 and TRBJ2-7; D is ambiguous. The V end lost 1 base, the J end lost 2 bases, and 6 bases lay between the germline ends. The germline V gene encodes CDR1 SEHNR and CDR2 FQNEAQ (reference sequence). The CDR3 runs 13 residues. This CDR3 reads CASSLVSAYEQYF. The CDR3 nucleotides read TGTGCCAGCAGCTTAGTGTCAGCCTACGAGCAGTACTTC.

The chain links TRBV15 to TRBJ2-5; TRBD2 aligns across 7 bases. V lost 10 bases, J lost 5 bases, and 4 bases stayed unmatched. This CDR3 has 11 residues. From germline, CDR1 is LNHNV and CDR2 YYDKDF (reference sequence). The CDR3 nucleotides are TGTGCCAGCGGGGGACTTGAGACCCAGTACTTC. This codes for CASGGLETQYF.

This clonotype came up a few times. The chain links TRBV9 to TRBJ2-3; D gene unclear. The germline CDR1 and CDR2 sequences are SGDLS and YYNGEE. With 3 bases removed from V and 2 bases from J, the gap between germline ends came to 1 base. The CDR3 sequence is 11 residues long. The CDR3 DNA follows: TGTGCCAGCAGCGACACAGATACGCAGTATTTT. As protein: CASSDTDTQYF.

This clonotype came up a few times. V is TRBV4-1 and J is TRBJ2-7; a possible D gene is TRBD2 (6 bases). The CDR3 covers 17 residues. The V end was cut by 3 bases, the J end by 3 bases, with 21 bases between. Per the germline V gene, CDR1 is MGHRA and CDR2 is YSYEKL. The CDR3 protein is CASSHFYDVGTLYEQYF. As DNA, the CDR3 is TGCGCCAGCAGCCACTTCTACGATGTCGGGACTCTCTACGAGCAGTACTTC.

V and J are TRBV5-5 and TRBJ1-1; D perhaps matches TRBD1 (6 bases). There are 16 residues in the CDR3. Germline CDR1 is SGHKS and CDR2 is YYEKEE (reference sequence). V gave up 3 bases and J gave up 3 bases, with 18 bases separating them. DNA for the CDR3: TGTGCCAGCAGCTCCCCGGGAGGGGGGAGGGACACTGAAGCTTTCTTT. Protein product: CASSSPGGGRDTEAFF.

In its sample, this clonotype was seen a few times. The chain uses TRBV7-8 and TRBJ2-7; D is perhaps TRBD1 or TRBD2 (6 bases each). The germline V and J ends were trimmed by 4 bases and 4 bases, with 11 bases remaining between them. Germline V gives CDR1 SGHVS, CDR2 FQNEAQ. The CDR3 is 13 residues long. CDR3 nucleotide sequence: TGTGCCAGCAGCTCCAAGGGGGGATACGAGCAGTACTTC. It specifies CASSSKGGYEQYF.